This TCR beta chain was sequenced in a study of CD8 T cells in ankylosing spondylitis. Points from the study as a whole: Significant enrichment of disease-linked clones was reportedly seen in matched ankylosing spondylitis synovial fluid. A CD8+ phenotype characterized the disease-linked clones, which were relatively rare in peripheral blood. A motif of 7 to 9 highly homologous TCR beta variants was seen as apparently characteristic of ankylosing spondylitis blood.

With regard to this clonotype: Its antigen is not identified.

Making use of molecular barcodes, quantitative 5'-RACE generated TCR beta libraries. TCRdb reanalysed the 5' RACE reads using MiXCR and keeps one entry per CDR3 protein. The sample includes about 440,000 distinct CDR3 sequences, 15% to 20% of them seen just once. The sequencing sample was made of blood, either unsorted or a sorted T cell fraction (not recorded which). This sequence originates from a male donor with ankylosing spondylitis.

CDR3 in DNA: TGCGCCAGCAGCCCCCAGGACGTTGGGGAGCTGTTTTTT. Translating it yields CASSPQDVGELFF. V usage is TRBV4-1 and J usage is TRBJ2-2, with D unclear. The CDR3 has 13 residues. CDR1 and CDR2 (germline): MGHRA, YSYEKL. Trimming pared 4 bases from V and 8 bases from J, leaving 11 bases between.